A selection of T cell receptor beta chains follows, all from one sample in a study of shared clonotypes between healthy human individuals. The data were produced by immunoSEQ multiplex PCR, yet TCRdb's version contains in-frame clones alone and is incomplete. The repertoire holds about a million clones, with 77% as singletons. The sample consisted of memory CD4+ T cells from PBMCs. These receptors originate from a man younger than 35 in good health. Some clones in this sample may be carry-over from other donors' samples. The CDR3 runs from the conserved cysteine through the conserved F or W. Not all rows give a size; the values are once, few, many and, for expanded clones, a class.

clone_size	v_call	j_call	cdr3_aa
.	TRBV6-1	TRBJ2-7	CASRLQGYEQYF
.	TRBV29-1	TRBJ2-5	CSVGQGARGTQYF
many	TRBV10-3	TRBJ2-7	CAIRPSGQGARQGSYEQYF
.	TRBV7-3	TRBJ2-3	CASSLYSGGGSDTQYF
.	TRBV7-8	TRBJ2-5	CASSLGTHETQYF
.	TRBV5-1	TRBJ2-7	CASMGQGRHEQYF
.	TRBV7-9	TRBJ1-2	CASSPRGTANNYGYTF
.	TRBV7-2	TRBJ2-1	CASSLLAVGYNEQFF
.	TRBV28	TRBJ2-5	CASSPSPGGRRETQYF
.	TRBV5-1	TRBJ2-5	CASSSLGTVGETQYF
few	TRBV7-9	TRBJ1-1	CASSFGFTAFF
.	TRBV5-1	TRBJ1-1	CASSREPTGPEAFF
.	TRBV5-5	TRBJ2-7	CASSLEASRSYEQYF
.	TRBV15	TRBJ2-2	CATSRERGGTGELFF
few	TRBV5-4	TRBJ1-1	CASSPPNEYTEAFF
once	TRBV4-1	TRBJ2-3	CASSQVFRQGTTDTQYF
.	TRBV11-2	TRBJ2-7	CASSLISGEQYF
.	TRBV12-5	TRBJ2-3	CASAGGQGWLDTQYF
.	TRBV27	TRBJ1-5	CASRKGTGLDYSNQPQHF
few	TRBV7-9	TRBJ2-7	CASSQWGDYEQYF
.	TRBV5-1	TRBJ2-1	CASSPERAGNEQFF